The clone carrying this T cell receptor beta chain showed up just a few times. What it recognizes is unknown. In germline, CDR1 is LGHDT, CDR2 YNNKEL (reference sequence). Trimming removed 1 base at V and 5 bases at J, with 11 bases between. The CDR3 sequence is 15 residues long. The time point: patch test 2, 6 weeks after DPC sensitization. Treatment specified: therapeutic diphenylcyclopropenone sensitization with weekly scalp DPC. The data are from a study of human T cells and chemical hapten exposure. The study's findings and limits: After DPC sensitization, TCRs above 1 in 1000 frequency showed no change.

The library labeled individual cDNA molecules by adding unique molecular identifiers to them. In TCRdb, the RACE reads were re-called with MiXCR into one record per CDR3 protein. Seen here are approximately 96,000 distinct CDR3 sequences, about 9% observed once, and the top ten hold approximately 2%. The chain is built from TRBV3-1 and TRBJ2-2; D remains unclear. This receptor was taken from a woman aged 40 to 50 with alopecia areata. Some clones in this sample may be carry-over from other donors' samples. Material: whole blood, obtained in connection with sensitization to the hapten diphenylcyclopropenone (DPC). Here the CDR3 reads CASSQGQFLTGELFF. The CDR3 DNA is TGTGCCAGCAGCCAAGGCCAGTTCTTAACCGGGGAGCTGTTTTTT.